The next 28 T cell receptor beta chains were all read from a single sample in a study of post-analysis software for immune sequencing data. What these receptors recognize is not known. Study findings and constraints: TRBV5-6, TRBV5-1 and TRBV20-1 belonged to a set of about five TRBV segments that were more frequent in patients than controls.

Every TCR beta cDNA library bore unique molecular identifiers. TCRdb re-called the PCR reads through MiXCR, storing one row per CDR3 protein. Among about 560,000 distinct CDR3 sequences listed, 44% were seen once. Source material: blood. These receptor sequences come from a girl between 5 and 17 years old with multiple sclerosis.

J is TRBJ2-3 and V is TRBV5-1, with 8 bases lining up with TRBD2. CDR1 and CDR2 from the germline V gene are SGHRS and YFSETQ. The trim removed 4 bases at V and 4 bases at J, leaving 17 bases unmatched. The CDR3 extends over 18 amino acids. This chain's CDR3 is CASSPPVSGNLGADTQYF. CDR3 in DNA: TGCGCCAGCAGCCCGCCGGTTAGCGGGAACCTAGGCGCAGATACGCAGTATTTT.

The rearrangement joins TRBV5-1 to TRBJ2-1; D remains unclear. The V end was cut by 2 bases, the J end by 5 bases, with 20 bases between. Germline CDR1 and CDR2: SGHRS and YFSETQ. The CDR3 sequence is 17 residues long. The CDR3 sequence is CASSLVTRNGVDNEQFF. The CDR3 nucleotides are TGCGCCAGCAGCTTAGTTACCAGGAATGGGGTGGACAATGAGCAGTTCTTC.

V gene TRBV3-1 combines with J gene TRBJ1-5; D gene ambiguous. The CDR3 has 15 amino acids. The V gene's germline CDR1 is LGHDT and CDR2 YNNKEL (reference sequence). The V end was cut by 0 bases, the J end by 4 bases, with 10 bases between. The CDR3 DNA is TGTGCCAGCAGCCAAGATATGGGGTGGAATCAGCCCCAGCATTTT. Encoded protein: CASSQDMGWNQPQHF.

The CDR3 DNA reads TGCGCCAGCAGCCGGCGGGACAGGGGTGTATACGAGCAGTACTTC. Its protein is CASSRRDRGVYEQYF. The chain carries TRBV5-1 and TRBJ2-7, with 10 bases aligning to TRBD1. The V and J ends lost 4 bases and 4 bases, in that order; junction bases with no gene match: 8. The germline CDR1 and CDR2 sequences are SGHRS and YFSETQ. The CDR3 covers 15 residues.

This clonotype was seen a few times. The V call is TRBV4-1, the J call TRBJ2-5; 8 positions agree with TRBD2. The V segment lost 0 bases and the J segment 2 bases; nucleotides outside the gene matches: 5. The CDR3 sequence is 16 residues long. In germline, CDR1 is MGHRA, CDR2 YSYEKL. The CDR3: CASSQDGASGQETQYF. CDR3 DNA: TGCGCCAGCAGCCAAGATGGGGCTAGCGGGCAAGAGACCCAGTACTTC.

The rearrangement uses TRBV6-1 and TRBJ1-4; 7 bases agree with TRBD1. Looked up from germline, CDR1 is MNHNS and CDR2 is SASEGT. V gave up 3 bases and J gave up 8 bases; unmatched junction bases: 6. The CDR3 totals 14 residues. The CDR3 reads CASSDKAGGEKLFF. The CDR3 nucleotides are TGTGCCAGCAGTGATAAGGCAGGGGGAGAAAAACTGTTTTTT.

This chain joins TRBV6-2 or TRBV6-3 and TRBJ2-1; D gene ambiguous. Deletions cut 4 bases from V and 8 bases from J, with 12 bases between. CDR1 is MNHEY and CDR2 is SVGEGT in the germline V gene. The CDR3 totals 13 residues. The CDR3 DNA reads TGTGCCAGCAGTTCTTGGGATCAGGATGAGCAGTTCTTC. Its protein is CASSSWDQDEQFF.

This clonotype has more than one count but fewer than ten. The CDR3 bases are TGTGCCATCAGTGACCGGGAGTTAGAGACCCAGTACTTC. The encoded protein is CAISDRELETQYF. The chain joins TRBV10-3 to TRBJ2-5; a weak D match, TRBD2 (6 bases). The V gene lost 3 bases and the J gene lost 4 bases, with 9 bases spanning the gap. The CDR3 is 13 amino acids. Per germline, CDR1 ENHRY and CDR2 SYGVKD.

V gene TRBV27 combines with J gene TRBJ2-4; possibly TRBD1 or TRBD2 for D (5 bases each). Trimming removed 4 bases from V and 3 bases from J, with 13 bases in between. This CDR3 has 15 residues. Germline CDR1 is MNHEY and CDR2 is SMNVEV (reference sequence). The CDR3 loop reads CASSSSGTYKNIQYF. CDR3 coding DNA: TGTGCCAGCAGTTCGTCCGGGACCTACAAAAACATTCAGTACTTC.

The CDR3 DNA follows: TGTGCCAGCAGTTACCGACGCGCTTTCTTT. Protein product: CASSYRRAFF. The rearrangement links TRBV6-6 to TRBJ1-1; no firm D call. V gave up 2 bases and J gave up 11 bases, with 6 bases separating them. Germline lookup yields CDR1 MNHNY and CDR2 SVGAGI (reference sequence). The CDR3 spans 10 residues.

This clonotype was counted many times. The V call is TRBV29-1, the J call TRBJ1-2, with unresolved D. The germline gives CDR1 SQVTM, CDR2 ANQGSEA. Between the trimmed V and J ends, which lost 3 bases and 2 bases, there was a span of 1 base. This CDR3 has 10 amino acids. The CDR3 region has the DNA TGCAGCGTTGACAACTATGGCTACACCTTC. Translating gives CSVDNYGYTF.

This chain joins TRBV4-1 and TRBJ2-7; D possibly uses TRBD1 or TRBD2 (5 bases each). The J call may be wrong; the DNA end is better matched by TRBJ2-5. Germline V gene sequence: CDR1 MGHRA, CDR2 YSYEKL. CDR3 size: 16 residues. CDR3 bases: TGCGCCAGCAGCCAAGAGGGGCGGGTCGACGGAGGGACCCAGTACTTC. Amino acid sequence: CASSQEGRVDGGTQYF.

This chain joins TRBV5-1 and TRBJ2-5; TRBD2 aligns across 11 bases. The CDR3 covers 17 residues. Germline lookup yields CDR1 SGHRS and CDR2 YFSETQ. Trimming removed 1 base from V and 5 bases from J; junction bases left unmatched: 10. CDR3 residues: CASSLTSGSNAPETQYF. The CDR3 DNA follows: TGCGCCAGCAGCTTGACTAGCGGGAGTAATGCTCCCGAGACCCAGTACTTC. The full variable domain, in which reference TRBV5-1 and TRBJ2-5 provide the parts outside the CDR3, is KAGVTQTPRYLIKTRGQQVTLSCSPISGHRSVSWYQQTPGQGLQFLFEYFSETQRNKGNFPGRFSGRQFSNSRSEMNVSTLELGDSALYLCASSLTSGSNAPETQYFGPGTRLLVL.

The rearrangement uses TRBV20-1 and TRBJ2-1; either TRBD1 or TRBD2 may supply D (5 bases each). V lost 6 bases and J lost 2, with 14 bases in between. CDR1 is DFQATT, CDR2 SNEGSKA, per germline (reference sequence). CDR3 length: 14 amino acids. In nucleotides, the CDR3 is TGCAGTGCCCATCGGGACCGAGCCTACAATGAGCAGTTCTTC. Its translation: CSAHRDRAYNEQFF.

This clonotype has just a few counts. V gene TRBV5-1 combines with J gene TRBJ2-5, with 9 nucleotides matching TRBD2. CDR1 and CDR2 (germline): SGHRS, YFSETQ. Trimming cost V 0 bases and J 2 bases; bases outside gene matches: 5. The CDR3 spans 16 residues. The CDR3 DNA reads TGCGCCAGCAGCTTGGACGCTAGCGGGATGCAAGAGACCCAGTACTTC. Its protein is CASSLDASGMQETQYF.

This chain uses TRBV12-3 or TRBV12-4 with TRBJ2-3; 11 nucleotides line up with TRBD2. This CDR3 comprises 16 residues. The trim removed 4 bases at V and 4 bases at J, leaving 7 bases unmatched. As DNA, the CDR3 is TGTGCCAGCAGTTCTCCTCGACTAGCGGGGTCAGATACGCAGTATTTT. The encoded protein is CASSSPRLAGSDTQYF.

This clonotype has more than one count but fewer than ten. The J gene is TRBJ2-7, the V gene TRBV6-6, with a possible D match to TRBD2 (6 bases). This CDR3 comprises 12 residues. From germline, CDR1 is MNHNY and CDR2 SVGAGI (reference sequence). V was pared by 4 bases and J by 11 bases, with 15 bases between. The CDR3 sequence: CASSSGTPVEYF. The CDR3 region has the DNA TGTGCCAGCAGTTCCGGGACTCCAGTGGAGTACTTC.

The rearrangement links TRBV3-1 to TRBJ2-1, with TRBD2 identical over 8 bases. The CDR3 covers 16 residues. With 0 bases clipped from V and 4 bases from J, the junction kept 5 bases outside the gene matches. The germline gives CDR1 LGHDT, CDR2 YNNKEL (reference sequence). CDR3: CASSQEGGGRYNEQFF. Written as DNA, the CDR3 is TGTGCCAGCAGCCAAGAGGGCGGGGGGCGGTACAATGAGCAGTTCTTC.

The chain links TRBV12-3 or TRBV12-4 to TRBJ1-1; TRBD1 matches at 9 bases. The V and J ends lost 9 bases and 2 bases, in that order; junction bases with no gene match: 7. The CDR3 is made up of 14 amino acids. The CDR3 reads CASGPGQGNTEAFF. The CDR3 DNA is TGTGCCAGTGGACCGGGACAGGGAAACACTGAAGCTTTCTTT.

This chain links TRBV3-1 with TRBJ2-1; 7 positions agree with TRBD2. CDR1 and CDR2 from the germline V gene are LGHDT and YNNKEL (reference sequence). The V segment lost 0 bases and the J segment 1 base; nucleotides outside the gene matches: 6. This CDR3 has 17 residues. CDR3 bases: TGTGCCAGCAGCCAAGATAGGCAGGGACTATCCTACAATGAGCAGTTCTTC. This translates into CASSQDRQGLSYNEQFF.

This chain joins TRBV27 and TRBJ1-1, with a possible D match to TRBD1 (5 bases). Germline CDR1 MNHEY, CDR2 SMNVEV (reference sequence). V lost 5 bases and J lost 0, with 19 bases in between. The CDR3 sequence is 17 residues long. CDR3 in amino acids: CASSPYTIGALNTEAFF. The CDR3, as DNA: TGTGCCAGCAGTCCTTACACTATAGGGGCGTTGAACACTGAAGCTTTCTTT.

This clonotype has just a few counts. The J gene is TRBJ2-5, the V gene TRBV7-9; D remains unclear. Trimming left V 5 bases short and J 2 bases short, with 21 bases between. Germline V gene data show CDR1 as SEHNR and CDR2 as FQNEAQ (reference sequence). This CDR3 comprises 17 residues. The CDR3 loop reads CASSPKRSGGIQETQYF. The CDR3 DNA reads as TGTGCCAGCAGCCCTAAGCGATCGGGTGGGATTCAAGAGACCCAGTACTTC.

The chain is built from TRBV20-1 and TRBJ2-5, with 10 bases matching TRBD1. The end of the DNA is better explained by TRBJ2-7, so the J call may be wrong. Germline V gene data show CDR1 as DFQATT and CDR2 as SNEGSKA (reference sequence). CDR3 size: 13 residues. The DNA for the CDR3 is TGCAGTGCTATAGGACAGGGGGCCTACGAGCAGTACTTC. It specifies CSAIGQGAYEQYF.

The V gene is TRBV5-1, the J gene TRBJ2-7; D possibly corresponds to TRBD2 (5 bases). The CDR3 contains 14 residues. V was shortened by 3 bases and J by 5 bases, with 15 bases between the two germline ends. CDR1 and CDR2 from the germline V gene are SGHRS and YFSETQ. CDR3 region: CASSSAELADEQYF. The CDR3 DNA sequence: TGCGCCAGCAGCTCGGCGGAGCTAGCCGACGAGCAGTACTTC.

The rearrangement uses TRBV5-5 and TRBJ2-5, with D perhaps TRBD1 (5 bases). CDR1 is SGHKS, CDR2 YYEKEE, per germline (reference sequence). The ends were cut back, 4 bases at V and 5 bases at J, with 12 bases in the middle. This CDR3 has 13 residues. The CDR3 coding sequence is TGTGCCAGCAGCGCAGGGTGGACGGAGACCCAGTACTTC. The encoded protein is CASSAGWTETQYF.

This CDR3 reads CASSEGRGDEQFF. The CDR3 DNA reads as TGCGCCAGCAGTGAAGGCAGGGGCGATGAGCAGTTCTTC. The chain is built from TRBV10-1 and TRBJ2-1; TRBD1 might be the D (6 bases). The CDR3 consists of 13 residues. Trimming shortened V by 3 bases and J by 8 bases, and 11 bases separated the two germline ends. The germline V gene encodes CDR1 WNHNN and CDR2 SYGVQD (reference sequence).

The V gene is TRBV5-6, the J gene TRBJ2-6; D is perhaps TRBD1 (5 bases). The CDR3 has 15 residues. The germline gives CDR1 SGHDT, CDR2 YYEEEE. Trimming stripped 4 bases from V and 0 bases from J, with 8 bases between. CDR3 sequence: CASSRGYSGANVLTF. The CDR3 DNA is TGTGCCAGCAGCAGGGGTTACTCTGGGGCCAACGTCCTGACTTTC.

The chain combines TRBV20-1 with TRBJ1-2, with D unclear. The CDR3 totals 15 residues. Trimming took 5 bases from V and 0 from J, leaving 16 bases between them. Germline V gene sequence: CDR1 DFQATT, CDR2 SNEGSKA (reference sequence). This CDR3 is CSADTILQTNYGYTF. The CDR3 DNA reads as TGCAGTGCTGATACAATCTTACAGACTAACTATGGCTACACCTTC.